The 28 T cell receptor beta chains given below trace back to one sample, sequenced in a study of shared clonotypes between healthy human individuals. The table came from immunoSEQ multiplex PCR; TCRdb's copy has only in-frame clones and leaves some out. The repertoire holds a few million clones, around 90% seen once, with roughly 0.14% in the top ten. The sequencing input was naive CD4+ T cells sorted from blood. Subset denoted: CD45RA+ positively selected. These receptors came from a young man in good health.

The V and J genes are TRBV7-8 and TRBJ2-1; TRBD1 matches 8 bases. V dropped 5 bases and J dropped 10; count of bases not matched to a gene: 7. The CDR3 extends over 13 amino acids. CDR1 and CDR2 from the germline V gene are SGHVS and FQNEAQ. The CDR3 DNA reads TGTGCCAGCAGCCTTGGACAGGGTGAGGAGCAGTTCTTC. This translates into CASSLGQGEEQFF.

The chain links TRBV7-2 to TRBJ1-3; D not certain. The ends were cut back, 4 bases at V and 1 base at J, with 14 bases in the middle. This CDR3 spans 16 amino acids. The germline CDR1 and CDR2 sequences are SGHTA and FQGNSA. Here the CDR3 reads CASSSKTGHSGNTIYF. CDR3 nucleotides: TGTGCCAGCAGCTCCAAAACCGGGCATTCTGGAAACACCATATATTTT. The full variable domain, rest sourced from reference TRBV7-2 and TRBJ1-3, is GAGVSQSPSNKVTEKGKDVELRCDPISGHTALYWYRQSLGQGLEFLIYFQGNSAPDKSGLPSDRFSAERTGGSVSTLTIQRTQQEDSAVYLCASSSKTGHSGNTIYFGEGSWLTVV.

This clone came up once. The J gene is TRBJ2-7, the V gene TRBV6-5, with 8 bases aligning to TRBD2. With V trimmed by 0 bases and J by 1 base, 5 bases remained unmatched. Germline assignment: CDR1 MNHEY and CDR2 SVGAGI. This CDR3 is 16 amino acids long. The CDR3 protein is CASSYSSGALSYEQYF. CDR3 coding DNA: TGTGCCAGCAGTTACTCTAGCGGGGCGTTATCCTACGAGCAGTACTTC.

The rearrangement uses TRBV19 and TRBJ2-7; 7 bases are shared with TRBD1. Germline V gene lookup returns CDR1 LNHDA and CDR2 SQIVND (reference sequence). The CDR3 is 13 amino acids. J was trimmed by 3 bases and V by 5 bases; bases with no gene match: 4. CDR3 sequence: CASSEGQYYEQYF. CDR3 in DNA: TGTGCCAGTAGTGAGGGACAGTACTACGAGCAGTACTTC.

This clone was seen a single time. The CDR3 here is CASSEPGLAGDGTGELFF. The CDR3 region has the DNA TGCGCCAGCAGTGAGCCGGGACTAGCGGGAGACGGCACCGGGGAGCTGTTTTTT. The J gene is TRBJ2-2, the V gene TRBV10-1; 14 bases are shared with TRBD2. V trimming: 2 bases; J trimming: 4 bases; junction bases outside the gene matches: 6. CDR1 is WNHNN, CDR2 SYGVQD, per germline (reference sequence). The CDR3 runs to 18 residues.

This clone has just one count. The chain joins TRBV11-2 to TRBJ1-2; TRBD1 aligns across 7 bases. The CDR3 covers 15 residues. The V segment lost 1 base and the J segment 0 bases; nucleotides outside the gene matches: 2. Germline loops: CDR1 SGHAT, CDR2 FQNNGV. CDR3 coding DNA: TGTGCCAGCAGCTTAGTGACAGGGCCTAACTATGGCTACACCTTC. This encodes CASSLVTGPNYGYTF.

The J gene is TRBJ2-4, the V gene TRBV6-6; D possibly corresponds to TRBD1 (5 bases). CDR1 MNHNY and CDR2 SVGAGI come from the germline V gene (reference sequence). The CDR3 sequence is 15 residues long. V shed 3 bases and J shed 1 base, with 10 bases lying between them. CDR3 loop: CASSYEGAAKNIQYF. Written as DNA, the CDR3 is TGTGCCAGCAGTTATGAAGGGGCCGCCAAAAACATTCAGTACTTC.

CDR3 region: CASGGTTGRETQYF. Written as DNA, the CDR3 is TGTGCCAGCGGCGGGACGACAGGACGCGAGACCCAGTACTTC. The chain combines TRBV5-6 with TRBJ2-5, with D possibly being TRBD1 or TRBD2 (6 bases each). The CDR3 length is 14 residues. The V end was cut by 7 bases, the J end by 5 bases, with 18 bases between. CDR1 and CDR2 from the germline V gene are SGHDT and YYEEEE.

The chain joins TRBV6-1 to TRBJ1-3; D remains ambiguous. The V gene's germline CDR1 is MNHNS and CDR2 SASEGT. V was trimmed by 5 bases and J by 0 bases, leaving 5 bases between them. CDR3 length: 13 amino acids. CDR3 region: CASSQVSGNTIYF. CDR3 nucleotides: TGTGCCAGCAGTCAGGTCTCTGGAAACACCATATATTTT.

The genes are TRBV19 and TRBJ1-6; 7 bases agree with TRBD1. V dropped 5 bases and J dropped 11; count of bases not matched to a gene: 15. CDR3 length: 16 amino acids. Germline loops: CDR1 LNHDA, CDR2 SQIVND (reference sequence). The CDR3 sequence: CASSPFRTGSSPPLHF. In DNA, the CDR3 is TGTGCCAGTAGTCCCTTCCGGACAGGCTCCTCTCCACCCCTCCACTTT.

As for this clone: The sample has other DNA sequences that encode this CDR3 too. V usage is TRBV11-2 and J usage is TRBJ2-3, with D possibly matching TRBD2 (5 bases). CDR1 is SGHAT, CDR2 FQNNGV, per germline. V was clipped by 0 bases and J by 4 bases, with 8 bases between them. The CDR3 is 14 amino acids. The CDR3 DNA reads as TGTGCCAGCAGCTTAGAGGTTAGCGCAGATACGCAGTATTTT. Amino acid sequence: CASSLEVSADTQYF. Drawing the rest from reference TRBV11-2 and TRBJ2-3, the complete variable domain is EAGVAQSPRYKIIEKRQSVAFWCNPISGHATLYWYQQILGQGPKLLIQFQNNGVVDDSQLPKDRFSAERLKGVDSTLKIQPAKLEDSAVYLCASSLEVSADTQYFGPGTRLTVL.

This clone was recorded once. CDR3 nucleotide sequence: TGTGCCAGCAGTGGAGCTAGCGGGTGGACAGATACGCAGTATTTT. Its translation: CASSGASGWTDTQYF. The chain carries TRBV2 and TRBJ2-3; 8 bases align to TRBD2. V was pared by 4 bases and J by 3 bases, with 6 bases of the junction left unmatched. Germline values: CDR1 SNHLY, CDR2 FYNNEI. CDR3 length: 15 residues.

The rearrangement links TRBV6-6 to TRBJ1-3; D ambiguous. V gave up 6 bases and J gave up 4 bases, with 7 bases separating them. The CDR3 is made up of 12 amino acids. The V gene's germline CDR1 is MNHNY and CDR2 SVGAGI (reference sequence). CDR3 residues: CASRPKGNTIYF. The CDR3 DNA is TGTGCCAGCAGGCCAAAAGGAAACACCATATATTTT.

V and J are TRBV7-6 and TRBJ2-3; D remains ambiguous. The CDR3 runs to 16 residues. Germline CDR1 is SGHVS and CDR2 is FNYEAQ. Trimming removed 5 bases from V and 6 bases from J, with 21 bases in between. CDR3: CASSQRPLLSRDTQYF. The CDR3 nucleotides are TGTGCCAGCAGCCAGAGGCCCCTTCTCTCTCGGGATACGCAGTATTTT.

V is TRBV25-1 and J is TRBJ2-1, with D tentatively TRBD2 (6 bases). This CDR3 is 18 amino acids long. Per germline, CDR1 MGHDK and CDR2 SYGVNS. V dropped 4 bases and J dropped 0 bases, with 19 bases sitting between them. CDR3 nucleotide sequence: TGTGCCAGCAGTGGAAGGAGGGGCGGGCAAACCTCCTACAATGAGCAGTTCTTC. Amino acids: CASSGRRGGQTSYNEQFF. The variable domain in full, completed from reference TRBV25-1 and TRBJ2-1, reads EADIYQTPRYLVIGTGKKITLECSQTMGHDKMYWYQQDPGMELHLIHYSYGVNSTEKGDLSSESTVSRIRTEHFPLTLESARPSHTSQYLCASSGRRGGQTSYNEQFFGPGTRLTVL.

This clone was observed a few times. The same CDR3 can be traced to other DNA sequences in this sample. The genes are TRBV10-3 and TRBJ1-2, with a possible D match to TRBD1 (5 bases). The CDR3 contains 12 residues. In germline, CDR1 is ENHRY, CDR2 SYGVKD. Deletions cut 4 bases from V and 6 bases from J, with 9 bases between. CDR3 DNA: TGTGCCATCAGTGTACGGGGGGATGGCTACACCTTC. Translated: CAISVRGDGYTF.

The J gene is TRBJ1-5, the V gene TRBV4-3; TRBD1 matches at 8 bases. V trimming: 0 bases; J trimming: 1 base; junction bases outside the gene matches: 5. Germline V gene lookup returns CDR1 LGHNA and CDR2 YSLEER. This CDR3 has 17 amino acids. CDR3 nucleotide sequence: TGCGCCAGCAGCCAAGATCGGACAGGGATGAGCAATCAGCCCCAGCATTTT. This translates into CASSQDRTGMSNQPQHF.

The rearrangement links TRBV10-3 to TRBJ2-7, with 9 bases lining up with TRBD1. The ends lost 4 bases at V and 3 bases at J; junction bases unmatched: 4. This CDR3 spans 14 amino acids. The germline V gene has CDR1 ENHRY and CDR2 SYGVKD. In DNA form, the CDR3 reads TGTGCCATCAGTGCTAGGACAGGGGACTACGAGCAGTACTTC. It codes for CAISARTGDYEQYF.

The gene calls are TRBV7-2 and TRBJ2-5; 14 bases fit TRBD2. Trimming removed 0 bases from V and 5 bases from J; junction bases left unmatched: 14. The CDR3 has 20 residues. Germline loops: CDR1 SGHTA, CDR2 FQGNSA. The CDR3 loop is CASSLAPSPGLAGELETQYF. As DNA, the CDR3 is TGTGCCAGCAGCTTAGCCCCGTCTCCGGGACTAGCGGGAGAATTGGAGACCCAGTACTTC. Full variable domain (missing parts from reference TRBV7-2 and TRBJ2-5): GAGVSQSPSNKVTEKGKDVELRCDPISGHTALYWYRQSLGQGLEFLIYFQGNSAPDKSGLPSDRFSAERTGGSVSTLTIQRTQQEDSAVYLCASSLAPSPGLAGELETQYFGPGTRLLVL.

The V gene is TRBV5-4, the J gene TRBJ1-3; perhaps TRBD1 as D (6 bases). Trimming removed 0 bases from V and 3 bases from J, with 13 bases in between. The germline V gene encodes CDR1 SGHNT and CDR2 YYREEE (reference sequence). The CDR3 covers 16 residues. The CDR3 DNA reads TGTGCCAGCAGCTTGGCCCGGGGGGCAGTTGGAAACACCATATATTTT. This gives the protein CASSLARGAVGNTIYF.

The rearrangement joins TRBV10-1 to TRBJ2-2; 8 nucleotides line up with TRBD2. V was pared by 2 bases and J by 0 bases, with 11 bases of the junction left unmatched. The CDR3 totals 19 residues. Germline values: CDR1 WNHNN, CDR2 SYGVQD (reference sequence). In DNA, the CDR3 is TGCGCCAGCAGTGAGAGGGCGGGGGGCGCCTTTACGAACACCGGGGAGCTGTTTTTT. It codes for CASSERAGGAFTNTGELFF.

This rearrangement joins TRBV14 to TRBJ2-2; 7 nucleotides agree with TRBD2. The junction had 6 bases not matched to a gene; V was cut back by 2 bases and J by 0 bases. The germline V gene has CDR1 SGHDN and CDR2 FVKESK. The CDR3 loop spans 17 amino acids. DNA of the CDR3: TGTGCCAGCAGCCAACAGAGCGGGGCCGCGAACACCGGGGAGCTGTTTTTT. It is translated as CASSQQSGAANTGELFF.

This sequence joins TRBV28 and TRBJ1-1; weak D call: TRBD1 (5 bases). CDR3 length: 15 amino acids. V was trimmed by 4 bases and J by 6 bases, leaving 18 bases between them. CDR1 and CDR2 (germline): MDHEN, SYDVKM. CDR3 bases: TGTGCCAGCAGTTCGCCCGGGGCGGGTGTCGCTGAAGCTTTCTTT. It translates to CASSSPGAGVAEAFF.

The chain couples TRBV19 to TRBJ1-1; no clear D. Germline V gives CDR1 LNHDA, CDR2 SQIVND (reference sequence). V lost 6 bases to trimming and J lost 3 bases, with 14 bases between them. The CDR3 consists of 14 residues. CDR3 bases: TGTGCCAGTAGCTTCTTCCGTCGGGACACTGAAGCTTTCTTT. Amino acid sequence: CASSFFRRDTEAFF.

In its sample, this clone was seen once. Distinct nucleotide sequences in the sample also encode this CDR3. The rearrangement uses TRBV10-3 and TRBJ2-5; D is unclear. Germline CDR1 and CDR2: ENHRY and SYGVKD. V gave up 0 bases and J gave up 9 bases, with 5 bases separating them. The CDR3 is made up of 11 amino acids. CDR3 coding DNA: TGTGCCATCAGTGAGTCAGGAGCCCAGTACTTC. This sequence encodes CAISESGAQYF.

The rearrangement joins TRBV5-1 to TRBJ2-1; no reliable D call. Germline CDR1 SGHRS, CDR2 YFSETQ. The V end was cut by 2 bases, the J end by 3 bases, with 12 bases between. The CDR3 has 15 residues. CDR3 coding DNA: TGCGCCAGCAGCTTTACACCATCGGGCTACAATGAGCAGTTCTTC. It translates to CASSFTPSGYNEQFF.

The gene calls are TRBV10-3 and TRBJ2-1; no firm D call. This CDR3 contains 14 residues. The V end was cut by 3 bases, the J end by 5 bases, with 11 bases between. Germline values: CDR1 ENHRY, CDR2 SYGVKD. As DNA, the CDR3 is TGTGCCATCAGTGATATGTGGGGTGACAATGAGCAGTTCTTC. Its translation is CAISDMWGDNEQFF.

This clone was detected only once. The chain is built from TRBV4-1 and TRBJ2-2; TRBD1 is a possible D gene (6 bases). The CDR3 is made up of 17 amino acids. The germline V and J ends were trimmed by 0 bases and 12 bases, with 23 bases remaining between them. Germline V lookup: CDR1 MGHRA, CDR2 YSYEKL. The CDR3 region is CASSQEDQGQLPGKLFF. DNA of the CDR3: TGCGCCAGCAGCCAAGAGGATCAGGGACAACTACCGGGGAAGCTGTTTTTT.